This T cell receptor beta chain was recovered during a study of OX40 agonist ivuxolimab in advanced cancers. Study results and caveats: Undetermined was the antigen specificity of the expanded peripheral T cells.

With regard to this clone: Its specificity is unknown.

The CDR3 extends over 16 amino acids. After removal of 5 bases from V and 3 bases from J, the junction contained 9 bases not matched to a gene. Germline CDR1 reads SGHRS; CDR2 reads YFSETQ. Data came from immunoSEQ multiplex PCR; TCRdb stores just in-frame clones and leaves some out. The sample lists about 86,000 clones; roughly 85% were seen once. The sequence was obtained from an adult with an advanced solid tumor such as melanoma, head and neck, liver or kidney cancer. The chain joins TRBV5-1 to TRBJ1-4; 8 bases match TRBD1. The sequences come from CD4+ or CD8+ T cells sorted from blood, collected in a trial of the OX40 agonist ivuxolimab. The CDR3 DNA sequence: TGCGCCAGCAGACCCGGGACAGGAGCCTCTAATGAAAAACTGTTTTTT. Protein product: CASRPGTGASNEKLFF.